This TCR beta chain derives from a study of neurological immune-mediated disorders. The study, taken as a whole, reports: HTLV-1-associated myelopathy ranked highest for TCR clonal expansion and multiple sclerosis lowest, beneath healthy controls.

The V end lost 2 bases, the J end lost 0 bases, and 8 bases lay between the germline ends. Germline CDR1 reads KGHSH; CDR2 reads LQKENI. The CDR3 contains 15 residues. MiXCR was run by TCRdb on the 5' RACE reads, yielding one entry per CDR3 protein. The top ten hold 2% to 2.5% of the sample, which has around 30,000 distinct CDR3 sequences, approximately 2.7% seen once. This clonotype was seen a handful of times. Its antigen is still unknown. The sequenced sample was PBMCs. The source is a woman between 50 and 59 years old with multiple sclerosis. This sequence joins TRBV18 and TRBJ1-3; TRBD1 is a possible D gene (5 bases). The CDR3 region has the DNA TGTGCCAGCTCACCAGGGGCAGTCTCTGGAAACACCATATATTTT. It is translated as CASSPGAVSGNTIYF. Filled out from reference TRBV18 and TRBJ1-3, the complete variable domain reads NAGVMQNPRHLVRRRGQEARLRCSPMKGHSHVYWYRQLPEEGLKFMVYLQKENIIDESGMPKERFSAEFPKEGPSILRIQQVVRGDSAAYFCASSPGAVSGNTIYFGEGSWLTVV.